This TCR beta chain came from a study of blood T cell repertoires in COVID-19. Study as a whole: Samples of COVID-19 (acute and convalescent) were obtained from the United States, Italy and Spain. Sample material is recorded as cDNA or gDNA derived from T cells, B-cell-depleted T cells, or PBMCs.

V was clipped by 5 bases and J by 2 bases; unmatched bases: 2. Germline V gives CDR1 LNHNV, CDR2 YYDKDF (reference sequence). CDR3 length equals 15 residues. Methods used by the authors: Cell counts per sample came from amplifying reference gene primers. Clones were sequenced by immunoSEQ multiplex PCR, and TCRdb holds only the in-frame ones, with some missing. V, J and clone size are taken as reported in that table, and D and trimming were inferred from the DNA itself. There are 30,000 to 40,000 clones in the sample; approximately 80% occur only once, and around a third lies in the top ten. The sequence derives from a man at least 80 years old with acute or convalescent COVID-19. Sample: peripheral blood. This rearrangement joins TRBV15 to TRBJ2-6; 8 nucleotides align to TRBD1. CDR3 region: CATSVQGAGANVLTF. For the CDR3, the DNA is TGTGCCACCAGCGTACAGGGGGCTGGGGCCAACGTCCTGACTTTC.